Presented here are 2 T cell receptor beta chains from one specimen sequenced in a study of human T cells and chemical hapten exposure. Time point noted: patch test 1, 2 weeks after DPC sensitization. Specified treatment: therapeutic diphenylcyclopropenone sensitization with weekly scalp DPC. TCRdb recomputed calls from the RACE reads with MiXCR, one row per CDR3 protein. Of a few hundred thousand distinct CDR3 sequences in the sample, approximately 5.1% were seen once. Sequencing was performed on whole blood, taken in connection with sensitization to the hapten diphenylcyclopropenone (DPC). The receptor source for this set is a woman between 45 and 65 years old with alopecia areata. Some clones in this sample may be carry-over from other donors' samples.

This clonotype appeared many times. This sequence joins TRBV14 and TRBJ2-3; 8 bases fit TRBD2. Germline CDR1 reads SGHDN; CDR2 reads FVKESK. The CDR3 contains 16 residues. Trimming took 4 bases from V and 4 from J; bases not matched to a gene: 10. CDR3 protein: CASSPWPSGSSDTQYF. CDR3 sequence (DNA): TGTGCCAGCAGCCCTTGGCCTAGCGGGTCGTCAGATACGCAGTATTTT.

This clonotype was detected ten times or more. This chain links TRBV28 with TRBJ1-2, with D tentatively TRBD1 (5 bases). The V and J ends lost 3 bases and 4 bases respectively, with 12 bases between them. Germline CDR1 MDHEN, CDR2 SYDVKM. The length of the CDR3 is 14 residues. The CDR3 reads CASSLSGVGYGYTF. CDR3 nucleotide sequence: TGTGCCAGCAGTTTGTCGGGGGTGGGCTATGGCTACACCTTC.